This passage covers 23 T cell receptor beta chains from one sample sequenced in a study of response to subunit inactivated influenza vaccine. TCRdb analysed the RT-PCR reads with MiXCR anew, one entry per CDR3 protein. The sample lists approximately 480,000 distinct CDR3 sequences, roughly 9.7% seen once, with 10% to 15% in the top ten. The source was PBMCs from blood, collected roughly 48 days after vaccination. The receptors shown here come from a man aged 50-60 years who received an inactivated influenza vaccine.

J is TRBJ2-3 and V is TRBV10-2; 9 nucleotides match TRBD2. The length of the CDR3 is 15 residues. Germline trimming cut 3 bases from V and 6 bases from J; bases unmatched to any gene: 7. Germline V gene data show CDR1 as WSHSY and CDR2 as SAAADI. Here the CDR3 reads CASSDFSGRKDTQYF. CDR3 coding DNA: TGCGCCAGCAGTGACTTTAGCGGGAGAAAGGATACGCAGTATTTT.

This clonotype was observed many times. The chain is built from TRBV6-5 and TRBJ1-2; 7 positions agree with TRBD1. J was trimmed by 5 bases and V by 0 bases; bases with no gene match: 6. This CDR3 has 15 amino acids. Germline V gene sequence: CDR1 MNHEY, CDR2 SVGAGI. The CDR3: CASSYSAGGRYGYTF. The DNA for the CDR3 is TGTGCCAGCAGTTACTCCGCAGGGGGTAGATATGGCTACACCTTC.

The chain recombines TRBV20-1 with TRBJ2-2; 8 positions agree with TRBD2. The ends lost 1 base at V and 5 bases at J; junction bases unmatched: 12. The germline gives CDR1 DFQATT, CDR2 SNEGSKA (reference sequence). The CDR3 extends over 17 amino acids. The CDR3 spells CSARVISGRLGTGELFF. CDR3 nucleotide sequence: TGCAGTGCTAGAGTAATCAGCGGGAGATTGGGGACCGGGGAGCTGTTTTTT.

This rearrangement joins TRBV5-6 to TRBJ1-6, with D perhaps matching TRBD1 (6 bases). Trimming pared 6 bases from V and 8 bases from J, leaving 21 bases between. CDR3 length equals 16 residues. Germline CDR1 reads SGHDT; CDR2 reads YYEEEE. In DNA, the CDR3 is TGTGCCAGCAACACATGGTGGAGGGGGATCGATTCACCCCTCCACTTT. Its protein is CASNTWWRGIDSPLHF.

This chain connects TRBV19 to TRBJ1-5; D remains unclear. Germline V lookup: CDR1 LNHDA, CDR2 SQIVND (reference sequence). The CDR3 extends over 14 amino acids. The V gene lost 4 bases and the J gene lost 5 bases, with 12 bases spanning the gap. The CDR3 region is CASSKPGFDQPQHF. The DNA of the CDR3 is TGTGCCAGTAGTAAACCGGGGTTTGATCAGCCCCAGCATTTT.

This clonotype was recorded many times. The chain has TRBV4-3 and TRBJ2-7; D possibly corresponds to TRBD1 (6 bases). The germline V gene has CDR1 LGHNA and CDR2 YSLEER. Trimming shortened V by 0 bases and J by 3 bases, and 12 bases separated the two germline ends. The CDR3 runs to 15 residues. The DNA of the CDR3 is TGCGCCAGCAGCCAAGAATCAGGGGTGATCTACGAGCAGTACTTC. Amino acids: CASSQESGVIYEQYF.

This clonotype was counted ten times or more. The chain uses TRBV20-1 and TRBJ1-5; no definite D call. Per the germline V gene, CDR1 is DFQATT and CDR2 is SNEGSKA (reference sequence). Between the trimmed V and J ends, which lost 5 bases and 9 bases, there was a span of 14 bases. The CDR3 is made up of 12 amino acids. This CDR3 reads CSAASGWGPQHF. The CDR3, as DNA: TGCAGTGCTGCCTCGGGCTGGGGGCCCCAGCATTTT.

Ten or more counts support this clonotype. The rearrangement uses TRBV5-4 and TRBJ2-1, with a tentative D call TRBD2 (6 bases). V gave up 0 bases and J gave up 9 bases, with 13 bases separating them. CDR3 length: 14 amino acids. Looked up from germline, CDR1 is SGHNT and CDR2 is YYREEE (reference sequence). The CDR3 nucleotides are TGTGCCAGCAGCTTGGGCACTAGCTCCAGTGAGCAGTTCTTC. Its protein product is CASSLGTSSSEQFF.

This clonotype was recorded many times. The chain employs TRBV12-3 or TRBV12-4 and TRBJ1-1; tentative D call: TRBD1 (5 bases). V lost 7 bases, J lost 3 bases, and 12 bases lay in between. The CDR3 has 13 amino acids. The CDR3: CASTSGRYTEAFF. The CDR3 region has the DNA TGTGCCAGCACTTCGGGACGGTACACTGAAGCTTTCTTT.

The V call is TRBV25-1, the J call TRBJ2-5; 10 bases are a match to TRBD2. The CDR3 length is 18 residues. Germline lookup yields CDR1 MGHDK and CDR2 SYGVNS. V lost 4 bases, J lost 1 base, and 12 bases stayed unmatched. The CDR3, as DNA: TGTGCCAGCAGTGTCGGGGCTAGCGGGGGCCCTACCCAAGAGACCCAGTACTTC. This codes for CASSVGASGGPTQETQYF.

CDR3 DNA sequence: TGCGCCAGCAGCCAACTAGCGGGGATCACAGATACGCAGTATTTT. The encoded protein is CASSQLAGITDTQYF. The V call is TRBV4-1, the J call TRBJ2-3, with 9 bases matching TRBD2. Germline CDR1 MGHRA, CDR2 YSYEKL. The CDR3 length is 15 residues. The junction had 2 bases not matched to a gene; V was cut back by 2 bases and J by 2 bases.

This chain connects TRBV10-3 to TRBJ2-7, with 9 positions matching TRBD1. With V trimmed by 6 bases and J by 3 bases, 3 bases remained unmatched. The CDR3 covers 13 residues. Germline V lookup: CDR1 ENHRY, CDR2 SYGVKD. Written as DNA, the CDR3 is TGTGCCATCAGCGGGACAGGGTACTACGAGCAGTACTTC. It specifies CAISGTGYYEQYF.

J is TRBJ2-5 and V is TRBV5-1; either TRBD1 or TRBD2 may supply D (6 bases each). Germline-derived CDR1 and CDR2 are SGHRS and YFSETQ. V dropped 0 bases and J dropped 3 bases, with 15 bases sitting between them. This CDR3 has 16 amino acids. This CDR3 is CASSLGGGRTEETQYF. The CDR3 coding sequence is TGCGCCAGCAGCTTGGGTGGGGGGCGCACTGAAGAGACCCAGTACTTC.

The chain combines TRBV7-8 with TRBJ2-7, with TRBD2 matching over 14 bases. The germline gives CDR1 SGHVS, CDR2 FQNEAQ. V shed 5 bases, J shed 7 bases, and the junction held 7 bases outside the gene matches. The CDR3 has 15 residues. The CDR3 sequence is CASSETSGRAKEQYF. The CDR3 nucleotides are TGTGCCAGCAGCGAGACTAGCGGGAGGGCGAAGGAGCAGTACTTC.

V usage is TRBV12-3 or TRBV12-4 and J usage is TRBJ1-4, with D perhaps TRBD1 (6 bases). V lost 5 bases, J lost 7 bases, and 20 bases lay in between. The CDR3 runs 16 residues. This chain's CDR3 is CASSPTQRGAVEKLFF. In DNA, the CDR3 is TGTGCCAGCAGTCCCACCCAGCGGGGGGCTGTTGAAAAACTGTTTTTT.

This clonotype occurred many times. The chain has TRBV12-3 or TRBV12-4 and TRBJ1-2; D is undetermined. The CDR3 runs 11 residues. The germline V and J ends were trimmed by 1 base and 8 bases, with 5 bases remaining between them. The chain's CDR3 is CASSLEGGYTF. The CDR3 DNA follows: TGTGCCAGCAGTTTAGAGGGCGGCTACACCTTC.

This clonotype came up many times. The chain is built from TRBV28 and TRBJ2-4, with D tentatively TRBD2 (5 bases). Trimming shortened V by 5 bases and J by 0 bases, and 8 bases separated the two germline ends. The CDR3 has 14 residues. Germline values: CDR1 MDHEN, CDR2 SYDVKM. For the CDR3, the DNA is TGTGCCAGCAGTGAGGGAGCAGCCAAAAACATTCAGTACTTC. Translated, it gives CASSEGAAKNIQYF.

This clonotype has ten or more counts. The chain joins TRBV5-1 to TRBJ2-3; the match to TRBD2 covers 8 bases. Germline V gene sequence: CDR1 SGHRS, CDR2 YFSETQ. V shed 4 bases and J 6 bases; nucleotides not matched to a gene: 4. The CDR3 is 13 amino acids. The CDR3 DNA follows: TGCGCCAGCAGCAGGGGACTAGTGGATACGCAGTATTTT. Amino acid sequence: CASSRGLVDTQYF.

V gene TRBV12-3 or TRBV12-4 combines with J gene TRBJ2-7; D gene unclear. The CDR3 runs to 13 residues. V was shortened by 7 bases and J by 1 base, with 11 bases between the two germline ends. CDR3 protein: CASNIGRSYEQYF. CDR3 in DNA: TGTGCCAGCAATATCGGACGGTCCTACGAGCAGTACTTC.

The V gene is TRBV5-1, the J gene TRBJ1-6, with a possible D match to TRBD1 (5 bases). CDR1 and CDR2 from the germline V gene are SGHRS and YFSETQ. V was cut by 0 bases and J by 0 bases, with 10 bases left in between. This CDR3 is 17 amino acids long. CDR3 DNA: TGCGCCAGCAGCTTGGTGGGGGAGAGCTCCTATAATTCACCCCTCCACTTT. It specifies CASSLVGESSYNSPLHF.

In its sample, this clonotype was seen a few times. For the CDR3, the DNA is TGTGCCAGCAGCCCGCTCACGCGGGAGCGCTCCTACAATGAGCAGTTCTTC. Translating gives CASSPLTRERSYNEQFF. This sequence joins TRBV7-9 and TRBJ2-1; the match to TRBD2 covers 7 bases. The CDR3 extends over 17 amino acids. Germline CDR1 reads SEHNR; CDR2 reads FQNEAQ (reference sequence). Losses at the gene ends were 5 bases for V and 0 bases for J; bases not matched to a gene: 10.

In this sample, this clonotype turned up a few times. The J gene is TRBJ2-6, the V gene TRBV5-1; maybe TRBD2 (5 bases). The CDR3 runs 20 residues. Germline assignment: CDR1 SGHRS and CDR2 YFSETQ. V was clipped by 0 bases and J by 2 bases, with 21 bases between them. The CDR3 region has the DNA TGCGCCAGCAGCTTGGTTGGAGGAATGCGAGGAGGCCCTGGGGCCAACGTCCTGACTTTC. Protein: CASSLVGGMRGGPGANVLTF.

With respect to this clonotype: Mismatch with germline at one junction end may stem from a read error. V is TRBV2 and J is TRBJ2-2; D is unresolved. CDR1 SNHLY and CDR2 FYNNEI come from the germline V gene. There are 12 residues in the CDR3. This CDR3 is CASSEDTAELFF. CDR3 sequence (DNA): TGTGCCAGCAGTGAAGATACCGCGGAGCTGTTTTTT.